The T cell receptor (beta chain) described here comes from a study of immune heterogeneity within non-small cell lung tumors. General study points: Tumor sites in a patient shared identical dominant CDR3 beta clonotypes and also carried site-unique high-frequency clones.

Germline V gene lookup returns CDR1 LNHNV and CDR2 YYDKDF (reference sequence). Deletions cut 0 bases from V and 8 bases from J, with 19 bases between. CDR3 length equals 17 residues. This clonotype is medium-sized by share. Its antigen remains unknown. Template material comprised bulk tumor genomic DNA at about 660 ng per sample. Biopsy collection occurred during surgery, with several far-apart biopsies per primary tumor. Their non-small cell lung cancer was newly diagnosed and untreated, and the patients underwent curative surgery. The TCR beta CDR3 region was amplified by multiplex PCR employing 32 V and 13 J primers. TCRdb itself ran the multiplex PCR reads through MiXCR, one entry per CDR3 protein. The sample contains a few thousand distinct CDR3 sequences, roughly 18% of which appear only once.

This receptor was identified in a man between 35 and 55 years old with non-small cell lung cancer. V usage is TRBV15 and J usage is TRBJ1-4; D is unclear. The source material was lung tumor tissue. The CDR3 loop reads CATSRDPFQAAREKLFF. CDR3 nucleotides: TGTGCCACCAGCAGAGATCCCTTCCAGGCGGCGAGAGAAAAACTGTTTTTT.